This T cell receptor beta chain was sequenced in a study of blood T cell repertoires in COVID-19. For the study at large: Sites across the United States, Italy and Spain contributed samples from acute and convalescent COVID-19.

V shed 4 bases and J shed 3 bases, with 13 bases lying between them. The CDR3 sequence is 14 residues long. Germline CDR1 and CDR2: SEHNR and FQNEAQ (reference sequence). In the original processing: The authors estimated nucleated cell counts from reference gene primer amplification. The data were produced by immunoSEQ multiplex PCR, yet TCRdb's version contains in-frame clones alone and is incomplete. That table supplies the V and J calls and clone size; D and trimming were determined from the DNA. The sample lists 200,000 to 250,000 clones; roughly 85% were seen once. Cohorts were based on clinical histories the participants reported.

The source of this sequence is a woman in her forties or fifties who had been exposed to COVID-19. The chain couples TRBV7-9 to TRBJ2-7; tentatively, D is TRBD1 (6 bases). The source material was PBMCs or T cells enriched from blood (not recorded which). The CDR3 here is CASSYPGASYEQYF. For the CDR3, the DNA is TGTGCCAGCAGCTATCCAGGGGCAAGCTACGAGCAGTACTTC.